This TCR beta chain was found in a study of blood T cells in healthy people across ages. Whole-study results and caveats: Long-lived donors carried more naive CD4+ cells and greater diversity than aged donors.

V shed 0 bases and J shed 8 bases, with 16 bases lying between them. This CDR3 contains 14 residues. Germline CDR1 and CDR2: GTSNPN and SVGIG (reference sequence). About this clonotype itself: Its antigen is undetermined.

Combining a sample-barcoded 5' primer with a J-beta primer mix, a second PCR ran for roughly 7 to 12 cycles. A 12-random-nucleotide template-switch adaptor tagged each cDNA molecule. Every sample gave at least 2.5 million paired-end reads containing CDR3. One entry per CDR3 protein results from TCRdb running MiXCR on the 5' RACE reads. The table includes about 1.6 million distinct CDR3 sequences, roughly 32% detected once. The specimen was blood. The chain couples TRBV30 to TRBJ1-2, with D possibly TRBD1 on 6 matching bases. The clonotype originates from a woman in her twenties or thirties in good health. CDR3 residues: CAWSVRGGAKGYTF. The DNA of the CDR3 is TGTGCCTGGAGTGTACGAGGGGGAGCTAAGGGCTACACCTTC. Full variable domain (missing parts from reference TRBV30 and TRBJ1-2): SQTIHQWPATLVQPVGSPLSLECTVEGTSNPNLYWYRQAAGRGLQLLFYSVGIGQISSEVPQNLSASRPQDRQFILSSKKLLLSDSGFYLCAWSVRGGAKGYTFGSGTRLTVV.